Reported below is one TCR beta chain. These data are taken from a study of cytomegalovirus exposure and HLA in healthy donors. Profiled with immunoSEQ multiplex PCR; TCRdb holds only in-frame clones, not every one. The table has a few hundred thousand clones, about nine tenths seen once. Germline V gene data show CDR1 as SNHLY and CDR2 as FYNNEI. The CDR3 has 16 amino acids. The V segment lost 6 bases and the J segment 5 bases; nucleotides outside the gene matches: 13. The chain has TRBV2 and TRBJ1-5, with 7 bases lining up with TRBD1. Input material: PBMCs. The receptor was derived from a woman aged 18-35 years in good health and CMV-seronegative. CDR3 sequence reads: CASRTGSVKLDQPQHF. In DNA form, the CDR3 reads TGTGCCAGCAGGACAGGGTCGGTCAAGTTGGATCAGCCCCAGCATTTT.